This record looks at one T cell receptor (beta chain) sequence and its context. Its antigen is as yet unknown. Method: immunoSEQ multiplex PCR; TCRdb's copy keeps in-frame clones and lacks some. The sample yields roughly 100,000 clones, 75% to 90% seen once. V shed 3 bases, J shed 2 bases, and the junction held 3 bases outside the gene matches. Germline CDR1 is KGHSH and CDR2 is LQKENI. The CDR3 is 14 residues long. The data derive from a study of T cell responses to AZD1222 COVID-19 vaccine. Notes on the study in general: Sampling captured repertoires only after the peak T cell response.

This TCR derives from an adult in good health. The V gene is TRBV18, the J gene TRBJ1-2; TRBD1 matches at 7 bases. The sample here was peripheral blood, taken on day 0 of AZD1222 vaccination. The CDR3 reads CASSPGTANYGYTF. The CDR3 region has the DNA TGTGCCAGCTCACCCGGGACAGCGAACTATGGCTACACCTTC.